The 21 T cell receptor beta chains in this list originate from one sample, sequenced in a study of shared clonotypes between healthy human individuals. This table comes from immunoSEQ multiplex PCR, and its TCRdb copy is limited to in-frame clones, with some not included. Among hundreds of thousands of clones listed, roughly 77% were seen once. The specimen was PBMCs. The origin of the receptors is a woman aged 35 to 49 in good health. Some clones in this sample may be carry-over from other donors' samples.

This clone was seen a single time. The V call is TRBV4-2, the J call TRBJ2-5; 7 bases are a match to TRBD1. This CDR3 is built from 15 residues. V lost 5 bases and J lost 1; bases outside the gene matches: 7. CDR1 and CDR2 from the germline V gene are LGHNA and YNFKEQ. In nucleotides, the CDR3 is TGTGCCAGCAGCGCTCGACAGGGCTTCCAAGAGACCCAGTACTTC. This codes for CASSARQGFQETQYF.

This clone has at least ten counts. The rearrangement links TRBV28 to TRBJ1-2, with 10 bases aligning to TRBD1. The CDR3 covers 16 residues. Germline CDR1 and CDR2: MDHEN and SYDVKM. Germline trimming cut 4 bases from V and 2 bases from J; bases unmatched to any gene: 7. CDR3 nucleotides: TGTGCCAGCAGTTCACCCGGGACAGGGGTAAACTATGGCTACACCTTC. Translation: CASSSPGTGVNYGYTF.

The rearrangement links TRBV2 to TRBJ1-2; D gene ambiguous. The ends were cut back, 3 bases at V and 1 base at J, with 6 bases in the middle. The CDR3 extends over 13 amino acids. Germline V gene lookup returns CDR1 SNHLY and CDR2 FYNNEI. The chain's CDR3 is CASSDKVNYGYTF. CDR3 DNA: TGTGCCAGCAGTGATAAGGTTAACTATGGCTACACCTTC.

This chain connects TRBV5-1 to TRBJ2-7; 8 bases are a match to TRBD1. After removal of 3 bases from V and 3 bases from J, the junction contained 8 bases not matched to a gene. This CDR3 has 15 residues. Germline V CDR1 and CDR2: SGHRS, YFSETQ. The CDR3 loop reads CASSWSPGGHYEQYF. DNA of the CDR3: TGCGCCAGCAGCTGGTCGCCAGGGGGCCACTACGAGCAGTACTTC.

The table lists this clone with many counts. This sequence joins TRBV12-5 and TRBJ2-1; D remains ambiguous. This CDR3 has 11 residues. Germline CDR1 LGHNT, CDR2 FRNRAP. V dropped 3 bases and J dropped 4 bases, with 1 base sitting between them. The CDR3 is CASGFYNEQFF. The CDR3, as DNA: TGTGCTAGTGGTTTTTACAATGAGCAGTTCTTC.

J is TRBJ2-1 and V is TRBV11-3; 8 nucleotides agree with TRBD1. The CDR3 has 17 residues. V dropped 1 base and J dropped 4; count of bases not matched to a gene: 9. Looked up from germline, CDR1 is SGHNT and CDR2 is YENEEA. The CDR3 nucleotides read TGTGCCAGCAGCTTAGGAGGGTGGACAGGGTCGTACAATGAGCAGTTCTTC. Translated: CASSLGGWTGSYNEQFF.

J is TRBJ1-3 and V is TRBV10-1; the D is unclear. The CDR3 is 19 residues long. The V end was cut by 5 bases, the J end by 3 bases, with 26 bases between. CDR1 and CDR2 (germline): WNHNN, SYGVQD (reference sequence). The CDR3 loop is CASSTGRDRRTPLGNTIYF. The CDR3 bases are TGCGCCAGCAGTACCGGGAGGGATAGGCGCACACCCCTTGGAAACACCATATATTTT.

The sample holds a few counts of this clone. The chain couples TRBV5-6 to TRBJ2-5; D is unclear. Germline CDR1 reads SGHDT; CDR2 reads YYEEEE. This CDR3 region has 15 residues. V lost 3 bases and J lost 0, with 12 bases in between. CDR3 bases: TGTGCCAGCAGCTCCCAAAGCCCGTACCAAGAGACCCAGTACTTC. Translation gives CASSSQSPYQETQYF.

The V and J genes are TRBV19 and TRBJ1-1, with a tentative D call TRBD1 (6 bases). With 8 bases removed from V and 2 bases from J, the gap between germline ends came to 15 bases. CDR1 and CDR2 (germline): LNHDA, SQIVND (reference sequence). This CDR3 region has 14 residues. The DNA of the CDR3 is TGTGCCAGTGGGACACCGGGGATCAACACTGAAGCTTTCTTT. It specifies CASGTPGINTEAFF.

This clone was detected only a few times. The V call is TRBV29-1, the J call TRBJ1-5, with TRBD1 identical over 9 bases. The length of the CDR3 is 15 residues. V dropped 6 bases and J dropped 5; count of bases not matched to a gene: 11. Germline CDR1 and CDR2: SQVTM and ANQGSEA. For the CDR3, the DNA is TGCAGCGTCCACCCTGACAGGGGGGCAGATCAGCCCCAGCATTTT. It translates to CSVHPDRGADQPQHF.

This clone was found many times. The chain recombines TRBV13 with TRBJ2-7, with D perhaps TRBD1 (5 bases). This CDR3 contains 14 residues. The ends were cut back, 2 bases at V and 3 bases at J, with 11 bases in the middle. Looked up from germline, CDR1 is PRHDT and CDR2 is FYEKMQ (reference sequence). The CDR3 DNA reads TGTGCCAGCAGCTTAAGGGGCCACTACTACGAGCAGTACTTC. Translating it yields CASSLRGHYYEQYF.

The rearrangement joins TRBV18 to TRBJ2-7, with 9 bases identical to TRBD2. J gave up 4 bases and V 0 bases, and 4 bases lay outside the gene matches. The CDR3 totals 15 residues. Germline values: CDR1 KGHSH, CDR2 LQKENI. The CDR3 sequence: CASSPPGGLAYEQYF. The CDR3 DNA is TGTGCCAGCTCACCACCGGGGGGACTAGCTTACGAGCAGTACTTC.

This chain connects TRBV30 to TRBJ1-1, with D hard to call. This CDR3 spans 13 amino acids. CDR1 and CDR2 (germline): GTSNPN, SVGIG (reference sequence). V lost 3 bases and J lost 1, with 9 bases in between. The chain's CDR3 is CAWRILRNTEAFF. The CDR3 DNA is TGTGCCTGGAGGATTTTGAGGAACACTGAAGCTTTCTTT.

The sample holds one count of this clone. The chain links TRBV28 to TRBJ2-1, with TRBD2 identical over 9 bases. The CDR3 is made up of 14 amino acids. Germline V gene data show CDR1 as MDHEN and CDR2 as SYDVKM. The trim removed 0 bases at V and 9 bases at J, leaving 3 bases unmatched. The CDR3 region has the DNA TGTGCCAGCAGTTTATGGCGGGAGGGCCTTGAGCAGTTCTTC. Protein: CASSLWREGLEQFF.

The chain combines TRBV7-3 with TRBJ2-7; 7 nucleotides line up with TRBD2. J lost 0 bases, V lost 5 bases, and 7 bases had no gene match. The CDR3 extends over 15 amino acids. Germline V gene sequence: CDR1 SGHTA, CDR2 FQGTGA. CDR3 sequence reads: CASSHGAGDSYEQYF. The CDR3 nucleotides read TGTGCCAGCAGCCACGGGGCGGGAGACTCCTACGAGCAGTACTTC. The full variable domain, with the rest looked up from reference TRBV7-3 and TRBJ2-7, is GAGVSQTPSNKVTEKGKYVELRCDPISGHTALYWYRQSLGQGPEFLIYFQGTGAADDSGLPNDRFFAVRPEGSVSTLKIQRTERGDSAVYLCASSHGAGDSYEQYFGPGTRLTVT.

This clone was recorded once. The CDR3 coding sequence is TGCGCCAGCAGCTTGGTGCCTGGGACAGGGGGATTGCGCGAGCAGTACTTC. Translating it yields CASSLVPGTGGLREQYF. The genes are TRBV5-1 and TRBJ2-7; TRBD1 matches 11 bases. The CDR3 spans 17 residues. Germline trimming cut 0 bases from V and 6 bases from J; bases unmatched to any gene: 11. Germline V CDR1 and CDR2: SGHRS, YFSETQ.

The rearrangement joins TRBV18 to TRBJ2-3; the D gene is possibly TRBD1 (7 bases). CDR1 is KGHSH and CDR2 is LQKENI in the germline V gene. The CDR3 has 15 amino acids. Trimming took off 3 bases at V and 3 bases at J, with 13 bases between the two ends. CDR3: CASSPSGGMTDTQYF. Written as DNA, the CDR3 is TGTGCCAGCTCACCCTCAGGGGGGATGACAGATACGCAGTATTTT.

The V gene is TRBV5-4, the J gene TRBJ2-3; D is possibly TRBD2 (6 bases). CDR1 is SGHNT and CDR2 is YYREEE in the germline V gene (reference sequence). Trimming took 0 bases from V and 6 from J, leaving 14 bases between them. This CDR3 region has 15 residues. In DNA form, the CDR3 reads TGTGCCAGCAGCTTGGTAGCGGCCCAGCGGGATACGCAGTATTTT. Amino acid sequence: CASSLVAAQRDTQYF.

The rearrangement links TRBV18 to TRBJ2-1; perhaps TRBD1 as D (6 bases). The CDR3 is 16 amino acids. Germline V gives CDR1 KGHSH, CDR2 LQKENI. Deletions cut 3 bases from V and 0 bases from J, with 12 bases between. For the CDR3, the DNA is TGTGCCAGCTCACCTACCGGGACACTCTCCTACAATGAGCAGTTCTTC. This translates into CASSPTGTLSYNEQFF.

The J gene is TRBJ2-3, the V gene TRBV5-1, with 10 nucleotides matching TRBD2. The ends lost 2 bases at V and 3 bases at J; junction bases unmatched: 6. Germline-derived CDR1 and CDR2 are SGHRS and YFSETQ. The CDR3 covers 16 residues. As DNA, the CDR3 is TGCGCCAGCAGCTTAACAGCGGGAGGGCCAACAGATACGCAGTATTTT. This translates into CASSLTAGGPTDTQYF.

Only a few counts were recorded for this clone. The chain links TRBV5-1 to TRBJ2-2, with D hard to call. In germline, CDR1 is SGHRS, CDR2 YFSETQ. There are 15 residues in the CDR3. V lost 0 bases, J lost 0 bases, and 6 bases lay in between. CDR3 sequence (DNA): TGCGCCAGCAGCTTGGATGCACCGAACACCGGGGAGCTGTTTTTT. Its translation is CASSLDAPNTGELFF.